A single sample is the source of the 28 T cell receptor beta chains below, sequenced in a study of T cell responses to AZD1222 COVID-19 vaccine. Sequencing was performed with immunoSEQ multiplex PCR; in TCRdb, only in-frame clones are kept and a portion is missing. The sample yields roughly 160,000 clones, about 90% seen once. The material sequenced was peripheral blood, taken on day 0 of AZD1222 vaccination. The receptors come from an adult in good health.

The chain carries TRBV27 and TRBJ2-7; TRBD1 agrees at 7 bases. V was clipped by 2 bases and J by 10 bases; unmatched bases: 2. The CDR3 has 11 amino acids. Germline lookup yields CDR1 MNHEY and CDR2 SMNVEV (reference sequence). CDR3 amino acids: CASSLGDSQYF. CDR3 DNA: TGTGCCAGCAGTTTAGGGGACAGTCAGTACTTC.

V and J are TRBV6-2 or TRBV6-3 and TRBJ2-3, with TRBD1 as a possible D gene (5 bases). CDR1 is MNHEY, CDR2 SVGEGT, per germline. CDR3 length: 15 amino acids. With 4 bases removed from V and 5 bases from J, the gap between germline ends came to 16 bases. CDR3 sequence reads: CASSSPSGAVDTQYF. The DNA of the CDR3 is TGTGCCAGCAGTTCCCCTTCTGGGGCGGTAGATACGCAGTATTTT.

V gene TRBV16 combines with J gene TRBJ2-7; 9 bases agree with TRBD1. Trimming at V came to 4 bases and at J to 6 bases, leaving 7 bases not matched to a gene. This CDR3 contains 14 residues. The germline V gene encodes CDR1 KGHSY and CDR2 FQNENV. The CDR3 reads CASSRPGQGAEQYF. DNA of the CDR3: TGTGCCAGCAGCCGACCGGGACAGGGTGCCGAGCAGTACTTC.

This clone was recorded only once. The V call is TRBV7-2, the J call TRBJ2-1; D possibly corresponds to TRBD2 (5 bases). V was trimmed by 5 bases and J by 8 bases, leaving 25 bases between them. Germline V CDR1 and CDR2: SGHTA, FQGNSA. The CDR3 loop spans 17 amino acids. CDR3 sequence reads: CASSPYLWERPRDEQFF. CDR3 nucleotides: TGTGCCAGCAGCCCCTACCTCTGGGAAAGGCCGCGGGATGAGCAGTTCTTC. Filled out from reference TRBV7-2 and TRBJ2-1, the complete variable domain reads GAGVSQSPSNKVTEKGKDVELRCDPISGHTALYWYRQSLGQGLEFLIYFQGNSAPDKSGLPSDRFSAERTGGSVSTLTIQRTQQEDSAVYLCASSPYLWERPRDEQFFGPGTRLTVL.

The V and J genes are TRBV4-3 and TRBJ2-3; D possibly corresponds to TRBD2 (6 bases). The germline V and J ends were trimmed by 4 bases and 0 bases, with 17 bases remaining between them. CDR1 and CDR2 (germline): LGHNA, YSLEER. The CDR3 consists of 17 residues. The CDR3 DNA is TGCGCCAGCAGCCTTACTCTCGGCGGGACTAGCACAGATACGCAGTATTTT. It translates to CASSLTLGGTSTDTQYF.

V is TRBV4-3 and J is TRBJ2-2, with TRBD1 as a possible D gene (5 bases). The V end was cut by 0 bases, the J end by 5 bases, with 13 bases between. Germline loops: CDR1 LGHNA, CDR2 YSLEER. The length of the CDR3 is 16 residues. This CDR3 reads CASSQEANRRTGELFF. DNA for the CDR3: TGCGCCAGCAGCCAAGAGGCGAACAGGAGAACCGGGGAGCTGTTTTTT.

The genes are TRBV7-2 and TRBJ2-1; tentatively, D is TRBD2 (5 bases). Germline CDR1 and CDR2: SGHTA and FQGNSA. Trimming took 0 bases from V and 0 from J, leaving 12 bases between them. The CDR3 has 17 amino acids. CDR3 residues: CASSLAGRAGSYNEQFF. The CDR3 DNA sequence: TGTGCCAGCAGCTTAGCTGGGCGGGCCGGCTCCTACAATGAGCAGTTCTTC.

DNA of the CDR3: TGTGCCAGTAGTATAGGCGGGTTGCGGAACACTGAAGCTTTCTTT. Residues: CASSIGGLRNTEAFF. The chain employs TRBV19 and TRBJ1-1; D is unclear. The CDR3 has 15 residues. Germline V lookup: CDR1 LNHDA, CDR2 SQIVND (reference sequence). Trimming removed 1 base at V and 1 base at J, with 10 bases between.

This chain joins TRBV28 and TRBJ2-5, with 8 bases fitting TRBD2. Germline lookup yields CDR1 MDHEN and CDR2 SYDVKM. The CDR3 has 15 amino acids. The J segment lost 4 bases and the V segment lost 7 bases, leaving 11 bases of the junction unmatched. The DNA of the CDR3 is TGTGCCAGCACCACCGGGAGGGCAGGGCTAGAGACCCAGTACTTC. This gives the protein CASTTGRAGLETQYF.

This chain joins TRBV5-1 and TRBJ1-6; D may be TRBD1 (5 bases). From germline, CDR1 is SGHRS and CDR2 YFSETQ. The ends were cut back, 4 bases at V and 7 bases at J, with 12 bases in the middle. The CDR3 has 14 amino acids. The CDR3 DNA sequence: TGCGCCAGCAGCCTACAGGAGGGGAATTCACCCCTCCACTTT. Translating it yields CASSLQEGNSPLHF.

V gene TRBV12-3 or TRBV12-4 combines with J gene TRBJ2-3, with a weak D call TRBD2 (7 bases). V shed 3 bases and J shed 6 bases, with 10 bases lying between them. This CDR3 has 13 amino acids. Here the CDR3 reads CASSLGGRDTQYF. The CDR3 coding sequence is TGTGCCAGCAGTTTGGGGGGGCGGGATACGCAGTATTTT.

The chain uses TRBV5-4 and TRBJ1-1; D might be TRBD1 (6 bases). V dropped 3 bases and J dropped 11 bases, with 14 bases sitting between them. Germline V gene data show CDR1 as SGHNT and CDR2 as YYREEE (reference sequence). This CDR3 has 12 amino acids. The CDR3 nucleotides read TGTGCCAGCAGCTCTACAGGGTCCCGGGCTTTCTTT. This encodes CASSSTGSRAFF.

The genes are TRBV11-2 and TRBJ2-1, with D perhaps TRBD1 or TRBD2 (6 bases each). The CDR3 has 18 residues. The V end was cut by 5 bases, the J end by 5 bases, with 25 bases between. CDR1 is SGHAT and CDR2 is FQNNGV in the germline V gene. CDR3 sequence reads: CASSPKGWGLAWDNEQFF. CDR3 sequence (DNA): TGTGCCAGCAGCCCCAAAGGGTGGGGGCTAGCGTGGGACAATGAGCAGTTCTTC.

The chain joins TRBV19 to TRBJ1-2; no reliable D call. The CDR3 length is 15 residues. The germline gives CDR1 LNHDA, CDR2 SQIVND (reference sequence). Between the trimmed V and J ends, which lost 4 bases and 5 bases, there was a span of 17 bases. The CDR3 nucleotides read TGTGCCAGTAGTAAAACGGTGGGCGATGTTTATGGCTACACCTTC. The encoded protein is CASSKTVGDVYGYTF.

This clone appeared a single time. CDR3 amino acids: CAWSARGSYTF. The CDR3 DNA reads TGTGCCTGGAGTGCCCGTGGTAGCTACACCTTC. The chain combines TRBV30 with TRBJ1-2; D is unresolved. Trimming removed 1 base from V and 9 bases from J, with 9 bases in between. The germline V gene has CDR1 GTSNPN and CDR2 SVGIG (reference sequence). There are 11 residues in the CDR3.

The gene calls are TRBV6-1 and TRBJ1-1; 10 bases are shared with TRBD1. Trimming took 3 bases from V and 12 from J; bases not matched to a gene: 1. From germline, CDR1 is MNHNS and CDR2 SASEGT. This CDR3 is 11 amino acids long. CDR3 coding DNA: TGTGCCAGCAGTGAGGGACAGGGGACTTTCTTT. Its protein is CASSEGQGTFF.

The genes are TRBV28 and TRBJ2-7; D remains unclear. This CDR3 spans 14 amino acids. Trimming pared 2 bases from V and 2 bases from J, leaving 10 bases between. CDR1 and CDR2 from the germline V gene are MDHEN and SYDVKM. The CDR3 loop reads CASSLGPPTYEQYF. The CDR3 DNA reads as TGTGCCAGCAGTTTAGGACCGCCAACCTACGAGCAGTACTTC.

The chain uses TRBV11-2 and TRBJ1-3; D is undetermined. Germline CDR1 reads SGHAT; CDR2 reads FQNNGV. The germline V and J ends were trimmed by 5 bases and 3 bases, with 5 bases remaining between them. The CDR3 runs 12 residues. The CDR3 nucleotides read TGTGCCAGCAGCACATATGGAAACACCATATATTTT. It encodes CASSTYGNTIYF. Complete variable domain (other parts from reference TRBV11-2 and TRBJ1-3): EAGVAQSPRYKIIEKRQSVAFWCNPISGHATLYWYQQILGQGPKLLIQFQNNGVVDDSQLPKDRFSAERLKGVDSTLKIQPAKLEDSAVYLCASSTYGNTIYFGEGSWLTVV.

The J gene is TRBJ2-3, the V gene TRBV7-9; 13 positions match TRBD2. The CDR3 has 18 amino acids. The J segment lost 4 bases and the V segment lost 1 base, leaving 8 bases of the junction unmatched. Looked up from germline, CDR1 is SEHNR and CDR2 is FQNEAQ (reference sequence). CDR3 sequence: CASSLGRTSGGTADTQYF. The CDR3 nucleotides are TGTGCCAGCAGCTTAGGCAGGACTAGCGGGGGAACCGCAGATACGCAGTATTTT.

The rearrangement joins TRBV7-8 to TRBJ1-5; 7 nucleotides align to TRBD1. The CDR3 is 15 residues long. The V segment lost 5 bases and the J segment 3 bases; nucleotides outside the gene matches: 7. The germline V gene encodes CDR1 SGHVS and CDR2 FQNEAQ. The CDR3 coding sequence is TGTGCCAGCAGCACCAGGACAGGATTCAATCAGCCCCAGCATTTT. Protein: CASSTRTGFNQPQHF.

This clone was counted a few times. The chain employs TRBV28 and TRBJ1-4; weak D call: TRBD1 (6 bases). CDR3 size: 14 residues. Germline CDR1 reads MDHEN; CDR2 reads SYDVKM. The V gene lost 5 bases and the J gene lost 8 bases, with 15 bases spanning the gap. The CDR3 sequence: CASSTDSENEKLFF. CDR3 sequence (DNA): TGTGCCAGCAGTACGGACAGTGAGAACGAAAAACTGTTTTTT. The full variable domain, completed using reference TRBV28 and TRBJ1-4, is DVKVTQSSRYLVKRTGEKVFLECVQDMDHENMFWYRQDPGLGLRLIYFSYDVKMKEKGDIPEGYSVSREKKERFSLILESASTNQTSMYLCASSTDSENEKLFFGSGTQLSVL.

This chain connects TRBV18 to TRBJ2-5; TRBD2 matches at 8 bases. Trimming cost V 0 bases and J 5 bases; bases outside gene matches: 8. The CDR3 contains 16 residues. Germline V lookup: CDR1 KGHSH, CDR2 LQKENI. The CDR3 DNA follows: TGTGCCAGCTCACCACCAGCGAGCGGGGGTGGGGAGACCCAGTACTTC. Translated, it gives CASSPPASGGGETQYF.

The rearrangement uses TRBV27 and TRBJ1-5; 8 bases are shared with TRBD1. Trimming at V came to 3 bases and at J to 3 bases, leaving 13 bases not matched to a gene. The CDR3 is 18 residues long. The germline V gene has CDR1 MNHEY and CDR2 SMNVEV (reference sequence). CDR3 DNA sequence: TGTGCCAGCAGTTTTCTCCCCTTTGACAGGGGTGACAATCAGCCCCAGCATTTT. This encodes CASSFLPFDRGDNQPQHF.

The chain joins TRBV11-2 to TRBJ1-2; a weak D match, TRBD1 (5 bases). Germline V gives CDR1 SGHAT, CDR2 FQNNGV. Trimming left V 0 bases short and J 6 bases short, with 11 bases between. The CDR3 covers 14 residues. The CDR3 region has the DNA TGTGCCAGCAGCTTAGAGCGGGGCGGGAATGGCTACACCTTC. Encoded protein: CASSLERGGNGYTF. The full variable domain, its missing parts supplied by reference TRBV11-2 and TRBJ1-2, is EAGVAQSPRYKIIEKRQSVAFWCNPISGHATLYWYQQILGQGPKLLIQFQNNGVVDDSQLPKDRFSAERLKGVDSTLKIQPAKLEDSAVYLCASSLERGGNGYTFGSGTRLTVV.

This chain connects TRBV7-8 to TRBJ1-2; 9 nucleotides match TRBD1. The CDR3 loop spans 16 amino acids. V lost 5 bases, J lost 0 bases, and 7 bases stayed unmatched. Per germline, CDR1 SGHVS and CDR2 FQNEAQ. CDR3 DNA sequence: TGTGCCAGCAGCCGAGGGACAGGGCAGGCTAACTATGGCTACACCTTC. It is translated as CASSRGTGQANYGYTF.

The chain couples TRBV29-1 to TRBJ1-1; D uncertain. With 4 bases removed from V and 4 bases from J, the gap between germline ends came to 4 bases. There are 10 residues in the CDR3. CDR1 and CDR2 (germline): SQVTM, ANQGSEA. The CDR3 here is CSVVSTEAFF. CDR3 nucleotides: TGCAGCGTTGTAAGCACTGAAGCTTTCTTT.

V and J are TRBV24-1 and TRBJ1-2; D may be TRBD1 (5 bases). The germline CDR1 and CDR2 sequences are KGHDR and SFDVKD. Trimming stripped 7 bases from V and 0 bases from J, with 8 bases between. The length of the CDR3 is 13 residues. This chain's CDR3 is CATRGTSNYGYTF. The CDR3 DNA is TGTGCCACCAGAGGGACCTCTAACTATGGCTACACCTTC.

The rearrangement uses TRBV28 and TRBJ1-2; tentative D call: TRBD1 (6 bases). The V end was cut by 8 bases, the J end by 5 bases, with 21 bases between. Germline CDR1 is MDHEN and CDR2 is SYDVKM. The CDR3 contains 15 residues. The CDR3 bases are TGTGCCAGCGTCCCGGGGGGCAGGGCGAGGTATGGCTACACCTTC. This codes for CASVPGGRARYGYTF.